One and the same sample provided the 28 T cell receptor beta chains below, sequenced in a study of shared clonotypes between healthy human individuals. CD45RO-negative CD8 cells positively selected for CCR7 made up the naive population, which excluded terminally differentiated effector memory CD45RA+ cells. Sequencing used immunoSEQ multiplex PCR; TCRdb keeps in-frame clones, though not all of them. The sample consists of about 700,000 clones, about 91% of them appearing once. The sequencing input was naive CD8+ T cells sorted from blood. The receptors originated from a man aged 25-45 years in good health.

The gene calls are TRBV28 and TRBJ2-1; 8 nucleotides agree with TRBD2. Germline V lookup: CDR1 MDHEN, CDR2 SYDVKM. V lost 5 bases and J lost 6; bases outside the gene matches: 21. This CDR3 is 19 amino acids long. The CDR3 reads CASSESSGSTFGSGNEQFF. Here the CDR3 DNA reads TGTGCCAGCAGTGAATCCAGCGGGAGTACGTTTGGGTCTGGCAATGAGCAGTTCTTC.

The CDR3 nucleotides read TGTGCCAGCAGCCCGATCGGGAGGCCCGGGGAGCTGTTTTTT. This translates into CASSPIGRPGELFF. This sequence joins TRBV7-9 and TRBJ2-2; 7 bases line up with TRBD2. V gave up 5 bases and J gave up 6 bases; unmatched junction bases: 6. Germline V lookup: CDR1 SEHNR, CDR2 FQNEAQ (reference sequence). This CDR3 contains 14 residues.

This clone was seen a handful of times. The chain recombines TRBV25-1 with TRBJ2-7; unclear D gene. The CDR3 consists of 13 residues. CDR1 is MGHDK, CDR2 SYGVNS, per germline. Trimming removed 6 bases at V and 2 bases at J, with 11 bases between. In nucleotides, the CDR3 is TGTGCCAGCAGGGGCCGGGCTCCCTACGAGCAGTACTTC. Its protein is CASRGRAPYEQYF.

The CDR3 DNA follows: TGTGCCAGCACCACCCTAGCAACAGATACGCAGTATTTT. Translated: CASTTLATDTQYF. The chain has TRBV7-3 and TRBJ2-3, with D possibly being TRBD2 (5 bases). Trimming shortened V by 7 bases and J by 3 bases, and 11 bases separated the two germline ends. Per germline, CDR1 SGHTA and CDR2 FQGTGA. The CDR3 extends over 13 amino acids.

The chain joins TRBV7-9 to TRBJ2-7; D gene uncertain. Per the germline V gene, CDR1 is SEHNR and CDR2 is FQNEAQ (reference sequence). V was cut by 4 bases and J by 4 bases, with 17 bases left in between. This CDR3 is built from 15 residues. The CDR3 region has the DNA TGTGCCAGCAGCTCCCTAGAATCGGATCAGTACGAGCAGTACTTC. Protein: CASSSLESDQYEQYF.

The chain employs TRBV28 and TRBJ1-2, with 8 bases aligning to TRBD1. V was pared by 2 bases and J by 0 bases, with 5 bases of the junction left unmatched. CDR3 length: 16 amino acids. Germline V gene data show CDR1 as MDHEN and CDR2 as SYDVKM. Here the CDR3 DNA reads TGTGCCAGCAGTTTACAGGGGGCCGGGGCTAACTATGGCTACACCTTC. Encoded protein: CASSLQGAGANYGYTF.

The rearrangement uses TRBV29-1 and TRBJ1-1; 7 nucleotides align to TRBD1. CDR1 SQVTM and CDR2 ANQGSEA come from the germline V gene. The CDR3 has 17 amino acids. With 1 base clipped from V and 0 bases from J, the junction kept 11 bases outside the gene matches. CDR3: CSVEVVQGPIMNTEAFF. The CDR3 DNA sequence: TGCAGCGTTGAAGTCGTACAGGGGCCAATTATGAACACTGAAGCTTTCTTT.

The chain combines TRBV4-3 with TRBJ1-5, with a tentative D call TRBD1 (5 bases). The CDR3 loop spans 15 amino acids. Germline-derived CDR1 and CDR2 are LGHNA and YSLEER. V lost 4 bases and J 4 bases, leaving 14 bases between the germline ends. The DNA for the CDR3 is TGCGCCAGCAGCCTGGGTACGGGGACGAATCAGCCCCAGCATTTT. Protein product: CASSLGTGTNQPQHF.

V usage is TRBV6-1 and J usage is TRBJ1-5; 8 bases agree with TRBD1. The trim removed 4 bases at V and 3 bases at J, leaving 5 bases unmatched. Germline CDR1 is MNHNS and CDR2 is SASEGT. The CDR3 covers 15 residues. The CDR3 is CASSGDRRNNQPQHF. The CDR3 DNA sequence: TGTGCCAGCAGTGGGGACAGGAGGAACAATCAGCCCCAGCATTTT.

The CDR3 coding sequence is TGTGCCAGTAGTAGAACAGGGTCGAGCAATCAGCCCCAGCATTTT. It codes for CASSRTGSSNQPQHF. This chain joins TRBV19 and TRBJ1-5; the D gene is possibly TRBD1 (6 bases). The CDR3 is 15 residues long. Trimming took off 4 bases at V and 1 base at J, with 11 bases between the two ends. Looked up from germline, CDR1 is LNHDA and CDR2 is SQIVND (reference sequence).

This chain's CDR3 is CATSQGVRGTQYF. The DNA for the CDR3 is TGTGCCACCAGCCAAGGGGTCCGGGGGACCCAGTACTTC. This chain links TRBV15 with TRBJ2-5; D possibly uses TRBD1 or TRBD2 (5 bases each). The germline CDR1 and CDR2 sequences are LNHNV and YYDKDF (reference sequence). V lost 5 bases and J 7 bases, leaving 14 bases between the germline ends. The CDR3 covers 13 residues.

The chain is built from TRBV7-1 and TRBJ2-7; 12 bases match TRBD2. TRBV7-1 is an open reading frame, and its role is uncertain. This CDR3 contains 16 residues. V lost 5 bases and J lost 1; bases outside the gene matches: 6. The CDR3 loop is CASSLTGLAGSYEQYF. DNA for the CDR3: TGTGCCAGCAGCCTTACGGGACTAGCGGGTTCCTACGAGCAGTACTTC.

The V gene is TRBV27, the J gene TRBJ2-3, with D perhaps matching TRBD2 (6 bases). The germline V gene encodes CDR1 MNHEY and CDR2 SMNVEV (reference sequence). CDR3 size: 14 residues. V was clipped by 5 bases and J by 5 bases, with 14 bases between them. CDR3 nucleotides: TGTGCCAGCAGTCTATTAGCGGAGGTAGATACGCAGTATTTT. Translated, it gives CASSLLAEVDTQYF.

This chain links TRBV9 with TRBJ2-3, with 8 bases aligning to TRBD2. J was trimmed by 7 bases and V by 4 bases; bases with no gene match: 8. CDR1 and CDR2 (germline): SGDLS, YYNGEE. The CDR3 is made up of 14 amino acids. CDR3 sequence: CASSPREGHNTQYF. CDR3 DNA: TGTGCCAGCAGCCCCCGGGAGGGCCATAATACGCAGTATTTT.

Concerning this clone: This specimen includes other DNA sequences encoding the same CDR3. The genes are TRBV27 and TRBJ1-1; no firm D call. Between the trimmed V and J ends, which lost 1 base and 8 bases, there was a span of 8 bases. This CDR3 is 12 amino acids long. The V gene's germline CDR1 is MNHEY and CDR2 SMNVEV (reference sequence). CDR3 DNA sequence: TGTGCCAGCAGTTTATACGGAGAAGAAGCTTTCTTT. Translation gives CASSLYGEEAFF.

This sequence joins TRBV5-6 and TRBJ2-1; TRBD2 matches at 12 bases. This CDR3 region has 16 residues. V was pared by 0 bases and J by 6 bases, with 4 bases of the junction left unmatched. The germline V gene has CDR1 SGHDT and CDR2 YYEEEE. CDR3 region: CASSLGTSGRINEQFF. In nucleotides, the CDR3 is TGTGCCAGCAGCTTGGGAACTAGCGGGAGGATCAATGAGCAGTTCTTC.

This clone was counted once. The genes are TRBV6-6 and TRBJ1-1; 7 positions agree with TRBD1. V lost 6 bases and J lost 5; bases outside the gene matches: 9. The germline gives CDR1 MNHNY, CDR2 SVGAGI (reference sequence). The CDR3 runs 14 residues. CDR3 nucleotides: TGTGCCAGCAGCCAGGGGGGGCTTGGGACTGAAGCTTTCTTT. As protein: CASSQGGLGTEAFF.

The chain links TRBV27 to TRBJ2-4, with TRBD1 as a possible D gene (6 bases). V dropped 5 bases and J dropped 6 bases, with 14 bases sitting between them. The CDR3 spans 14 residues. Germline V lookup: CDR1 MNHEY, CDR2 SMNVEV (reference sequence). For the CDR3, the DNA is TGTGCCAGCAGTGCCCAGGGGATAAGAAACATTCAGTACTTC. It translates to CASSAQGIRNIQYF.

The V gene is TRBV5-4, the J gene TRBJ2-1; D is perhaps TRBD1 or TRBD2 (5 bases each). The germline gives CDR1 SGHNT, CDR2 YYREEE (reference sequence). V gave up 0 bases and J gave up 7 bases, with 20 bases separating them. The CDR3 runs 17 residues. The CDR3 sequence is CASSLAQGPPTENEQFF. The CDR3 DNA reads TGTGCCAGCAGCTTGGCTCAGGGACCGCCCACGGAAAATGAGCAGTTCTTC.

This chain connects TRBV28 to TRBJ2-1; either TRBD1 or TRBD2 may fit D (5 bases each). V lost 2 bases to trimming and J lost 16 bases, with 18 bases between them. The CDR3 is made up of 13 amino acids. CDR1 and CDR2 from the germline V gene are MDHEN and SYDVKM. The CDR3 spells CASSLRTGTFPFF. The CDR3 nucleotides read TGTGCCAGCAGTTTAAGAACCGGGACCTTTCCTTTCTTC.

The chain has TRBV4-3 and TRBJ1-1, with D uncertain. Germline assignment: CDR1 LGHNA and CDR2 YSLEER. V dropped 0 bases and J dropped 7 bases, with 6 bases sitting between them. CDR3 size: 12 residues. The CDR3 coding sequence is TGCGCCAGCAGCCAAGATAGGAATGAAGCTTTCTTT. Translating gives CASSQDRNEAFF.

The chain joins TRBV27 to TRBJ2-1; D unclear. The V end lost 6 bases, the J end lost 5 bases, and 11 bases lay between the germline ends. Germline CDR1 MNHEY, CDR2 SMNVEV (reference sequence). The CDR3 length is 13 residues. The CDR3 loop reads CASSWGKNNEQFF. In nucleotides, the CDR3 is TGTGCCAGCAGCTGGGGAAAAAACAATGAGCAGTTCTTC.

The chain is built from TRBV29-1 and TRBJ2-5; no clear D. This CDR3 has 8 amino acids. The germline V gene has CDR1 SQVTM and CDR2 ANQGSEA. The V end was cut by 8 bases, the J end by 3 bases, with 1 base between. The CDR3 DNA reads TGCAGCAAAGAGACCCAGTACTTC. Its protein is CSKETQYF.

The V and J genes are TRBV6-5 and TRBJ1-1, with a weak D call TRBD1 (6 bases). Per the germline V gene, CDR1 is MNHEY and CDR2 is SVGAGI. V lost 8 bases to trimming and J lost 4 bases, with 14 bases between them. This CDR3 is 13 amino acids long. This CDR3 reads CASSSQGSTEAFF. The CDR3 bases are TGTGCCAGCTCCTCCCAGGGGAGCACTGAAGCTTTCTTT.

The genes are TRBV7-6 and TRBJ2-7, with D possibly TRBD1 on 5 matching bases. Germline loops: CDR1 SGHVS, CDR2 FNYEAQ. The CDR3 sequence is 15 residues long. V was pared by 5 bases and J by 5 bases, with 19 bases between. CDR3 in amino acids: CASSPALWGINEQYF. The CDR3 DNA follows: TGTGCCAGCAGCCCGGCTCTTTGGGGCATCAACGAGCAGTACTTC.

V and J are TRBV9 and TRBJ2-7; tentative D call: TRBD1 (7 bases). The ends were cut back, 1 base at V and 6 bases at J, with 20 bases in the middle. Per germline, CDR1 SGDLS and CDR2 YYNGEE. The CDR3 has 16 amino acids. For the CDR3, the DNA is TGTGCCAGCAGCGTACACGCGGGGACAGAATTCCGCGAGCAGTACTTC. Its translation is CASSVHAGTEFREQYF.

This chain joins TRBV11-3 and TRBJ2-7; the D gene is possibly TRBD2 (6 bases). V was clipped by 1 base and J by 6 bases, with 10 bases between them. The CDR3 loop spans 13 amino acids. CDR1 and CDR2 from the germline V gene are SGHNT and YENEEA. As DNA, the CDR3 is TGTGCCAGCAGCTTAGGACTAGGTAGCGAGCAGTACTTC. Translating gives CASSLGLGSEQYF. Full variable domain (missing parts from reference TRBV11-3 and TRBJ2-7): EAGVVQSPRYKIIEKKQPVAFWCNPISGHNTLYWYLQNLGQGPELLIRYENEEAVDDSQLPKDRFSAERLKGVDSTLKIQPAELGDSAVYLCASSLGLGSEQYFGPGTRLTVT.

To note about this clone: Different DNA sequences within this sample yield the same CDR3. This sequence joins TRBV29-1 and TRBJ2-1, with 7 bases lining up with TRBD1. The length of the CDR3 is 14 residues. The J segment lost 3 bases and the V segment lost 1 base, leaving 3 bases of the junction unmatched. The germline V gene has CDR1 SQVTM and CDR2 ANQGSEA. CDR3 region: CSVEGQGVYNEQFF. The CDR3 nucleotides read TGCAGCGTTGAAGGGCAGGGGGTCTACAATGAGCAGTTCTTC.